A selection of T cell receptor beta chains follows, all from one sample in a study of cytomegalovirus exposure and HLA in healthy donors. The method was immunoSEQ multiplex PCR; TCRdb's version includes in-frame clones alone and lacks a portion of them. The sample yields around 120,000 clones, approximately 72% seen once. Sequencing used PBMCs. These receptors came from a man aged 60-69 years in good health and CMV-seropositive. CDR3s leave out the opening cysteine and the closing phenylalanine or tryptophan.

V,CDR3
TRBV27,ASSRAGARTDTQY
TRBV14,ASSHLTGGLDGYT
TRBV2,ASSGRVGQGLVNTEAF
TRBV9,ASSARGDTPGWTEAF
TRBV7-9,ASSRRRDTEAF
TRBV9,ASSVGSSGGVETQY
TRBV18,ASSPSAGGDGELF
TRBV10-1,ASSGGTSGGPLDEQF
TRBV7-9,ASSYRTSGRSEQY
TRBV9,ASSQQPQFRTDTQY
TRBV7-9,ASSLAGEGYGYT
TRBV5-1,ASSSLAGVPDTQY
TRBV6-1,ASSSRQTVNTEAF
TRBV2,ASSPPPGTGGNTIY
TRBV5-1,ASSLMWGSEKLF
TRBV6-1,ASSELGGSYGYT
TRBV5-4,ASSLGGPYNEQF
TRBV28,ASIQDMNTEAF
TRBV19,ASRNRAYEQY
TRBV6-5,ASTSQGLATDTQY